This TCR beta chain stems from a study of cytomegalovirus exposure and HLA in healthy donors. The CDR3 covers 12 residues. Deletions cut 7 bases from V and 1 base from J, with 10 bases between. Germline V gene data show CDR1 as SQVTM and CDR2 as ANQGSEA. Measured with immunoSEQ multiplex PCR; TCRdb has only the in-frame clones, and not every one. Found here are fewer than 250,000 clones, more than 75% of them singletons; the top ten hold about 2%. A word on this clone: The antigen remains undetermined.

Study conclusions and caveats: In vitro checks showed that three CMV-associated chains really do target CMV antigens. The tendency of first-cohort TCR clusters to co-occur in the 95 to 150 validation repertoires was the finding of a later analysis.

The sample was PBMCs. This receptor was identified in a woman aged 18-29 years in good health and CMV-seropositive. The chain carries TRBV29-1 and TRBJ1-1; D may be TRBD1 (5 bases). The DNA for the CDR3 is TGCAGCGCGGGACTCAGGAACACTGAAGCTTTCTTT. Protein: CSAGLRNTEAFF.